Detailed here is one T cell receptor (beta chain). Its antigen is still unknown. This sample is drawn from a study of cytomegalovirus exposure and HLA in healthy donors. About the research overall: According to later analysis, the same platform produced the approximately 120 validation and under 700 first-cohort repertoires. Study-level points and caveats: Per published reports, the classifier diagnosed cytomegalovirus status with high specificity and sensitivity.

The method was immunoSEQ multiplex PCR; TCRdb's version includes in-frame clones alone and lacks a portion of them. The sample yields about 330,000 clones, roughly 90% seen once. Germline V gene lookup returns CDR1 GTSNPN and CDR2 SVGIG (reference sequence). CDR3 length: 14 residues. The V and J ends lost 4 bases and 2 bases respectively, with 12 bases between them. This sequence was found in a woman between 25 and 40 years old in good health and CMV-seropositive. Source material: PBMCs. The gene calls are TRBV30 and TRBJ1-5; D unresolved. The CDR3 reads CAWNRASGNQPQHF. The CDR3 DNA sequence: TGTGCCTGGAATCGGGCAAGCGGCAATCAGCCCCAGCATTTT.